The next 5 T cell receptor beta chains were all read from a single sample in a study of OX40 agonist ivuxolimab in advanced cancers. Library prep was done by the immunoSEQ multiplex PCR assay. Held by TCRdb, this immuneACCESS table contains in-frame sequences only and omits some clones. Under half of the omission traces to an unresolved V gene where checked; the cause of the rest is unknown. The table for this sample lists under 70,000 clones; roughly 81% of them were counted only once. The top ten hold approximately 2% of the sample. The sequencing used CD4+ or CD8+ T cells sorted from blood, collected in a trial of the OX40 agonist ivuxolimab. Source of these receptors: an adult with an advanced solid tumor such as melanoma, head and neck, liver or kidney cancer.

The CDR3 DNA follows: TGTGCCAGCAATTCCGCGGACGGGAGGGGCACCGGGGAGCTGTTTTTT. Residues: CASNSADGRGTGELFF. The chain recombines TRBV2 with TRBJ2-2, with TRBD2 matching over 8 bases. Unmatched junction bases numbered 11, after V lost 7 bases and J lost 4 bases. From germline, CDR1 is SNHLY and CDR2 FYNNEI. This CDR3 comprises 16 residues.

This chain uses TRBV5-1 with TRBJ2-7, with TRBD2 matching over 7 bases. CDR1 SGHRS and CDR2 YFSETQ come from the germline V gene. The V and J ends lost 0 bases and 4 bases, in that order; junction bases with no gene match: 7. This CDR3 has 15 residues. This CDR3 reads CASSLVGRGRYEQYF. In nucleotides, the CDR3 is TGCGCCAGCAGCTTGGTTGGGAGGGGAAGGTACGAGCAGTACTTC.

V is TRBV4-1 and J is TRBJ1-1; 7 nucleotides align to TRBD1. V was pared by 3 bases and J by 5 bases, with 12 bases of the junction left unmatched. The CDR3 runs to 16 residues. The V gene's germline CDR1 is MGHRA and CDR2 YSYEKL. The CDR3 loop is CASSQRRGRRGTEAFF. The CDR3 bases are TGCGCCAGCAGCCAGCGTAGGGGGCGGAGGGGGACTGAAGCTTTCTTT.

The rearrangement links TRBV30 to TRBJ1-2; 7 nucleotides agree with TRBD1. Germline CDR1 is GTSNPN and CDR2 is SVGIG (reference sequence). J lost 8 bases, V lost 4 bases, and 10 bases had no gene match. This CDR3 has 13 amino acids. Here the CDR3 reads CAWKDRPLVGYTF. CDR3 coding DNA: TGTGCCTGGAAGGACAGGCCCCTGGTCGGCTACACCTTC.

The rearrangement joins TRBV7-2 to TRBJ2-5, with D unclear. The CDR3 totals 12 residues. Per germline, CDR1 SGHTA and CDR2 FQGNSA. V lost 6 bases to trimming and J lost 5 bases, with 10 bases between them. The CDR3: CASSLLGETQYF. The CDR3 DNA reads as TGTGCCAGCAGTTTGCTGGGGGAGACCCAGTACTTC.